This TCR beta chain was observed in a study of blood T cells in healthy people across ages. Study-wide findings and caveats: Observed TCR beta diversity per million T cells went down as age went up. This fall followed a roughly linear course with age.

Note on this clonotype: Its antigen is still unknown.

Sample donors were healthy Caucasian individuals that came from Russia, aged about 6 to 95. Every donor provided around 9.3 milliliters of peripheral blood. Primers used in a second PCR of roughly 6 to 11 cycles were a sample-barcoded 5' primer and a J-beta primer mix. Each CDR3 protein is one row after TCRdb ran MiXCR on the 5' RACE reads. The sample contains some 1.5 million distinct CDR3 sequences, 28% of which appear only once. Germline values: CDR1 SQVTM, CDR2 ANQGSEA. Trimming stripped 7 bases from V and 2 bases from J, with 9 bases between. This CDR3 has 12 amino acids. This receptor was obtained from a woman in her twenties or thirties in good health. The chain employs TRBV29-1 and TRBJ1-5; D ambiguous. The sample comprised blood. The CDR3 DNA is TGCAGCGGGGGAGAGGGCAATCAGCCCCAGCATTTT. The encoded protein is CSGGEGNQPQHF.